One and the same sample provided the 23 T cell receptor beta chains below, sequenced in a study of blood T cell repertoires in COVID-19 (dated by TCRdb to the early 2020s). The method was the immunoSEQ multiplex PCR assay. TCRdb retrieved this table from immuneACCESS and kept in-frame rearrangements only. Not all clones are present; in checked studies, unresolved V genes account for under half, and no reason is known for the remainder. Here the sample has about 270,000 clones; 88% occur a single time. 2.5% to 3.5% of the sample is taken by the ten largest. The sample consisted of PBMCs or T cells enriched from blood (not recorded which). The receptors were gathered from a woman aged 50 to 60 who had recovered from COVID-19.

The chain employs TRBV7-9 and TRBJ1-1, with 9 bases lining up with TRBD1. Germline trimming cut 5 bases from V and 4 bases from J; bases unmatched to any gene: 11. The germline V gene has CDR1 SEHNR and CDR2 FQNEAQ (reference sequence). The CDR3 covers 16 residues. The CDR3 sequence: CASSPGGTGIATEAFF. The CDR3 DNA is TGTGCCAGCAGCCCGGGGGGGACAGGGATTGCCACTGAAGCTTTCTTT.

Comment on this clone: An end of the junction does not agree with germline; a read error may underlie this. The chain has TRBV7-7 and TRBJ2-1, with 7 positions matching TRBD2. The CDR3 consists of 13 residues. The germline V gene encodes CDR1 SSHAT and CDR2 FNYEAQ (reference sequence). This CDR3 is CASSLSGIHEQFF. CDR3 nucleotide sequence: TGTGCTAGCAGCTTGAGCGGGATCCATGAGCAGTTCTTC.

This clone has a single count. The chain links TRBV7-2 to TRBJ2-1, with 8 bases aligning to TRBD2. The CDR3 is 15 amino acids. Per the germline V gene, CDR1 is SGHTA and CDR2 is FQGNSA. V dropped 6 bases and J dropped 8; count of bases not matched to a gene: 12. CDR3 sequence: CASSLLSGSGDEQFF. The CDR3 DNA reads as TGTGCCAGCAGTCTTTTGAGCGGGAGCGGCGATGAGCAGTTCTTC.

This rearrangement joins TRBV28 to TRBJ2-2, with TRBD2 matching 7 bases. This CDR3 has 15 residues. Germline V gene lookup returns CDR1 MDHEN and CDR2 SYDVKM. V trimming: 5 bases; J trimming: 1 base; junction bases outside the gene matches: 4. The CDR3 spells CASSNGGGNTGELFF. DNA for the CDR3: TGTGCCAGCAGTAACGGCGGGGGGAACACCGGGGAGCTGTTTTTT. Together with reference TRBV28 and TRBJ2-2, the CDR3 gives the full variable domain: DVKVTQSSRYLVKRTGEKVFLECVQDMDHENMFWYRQDPGLGLRLIYFSYDVKMKEKGDIPEGYSVSREKKERFSLILESASTNQTSMYLCASSNGGGNTGELFFGEGSRLTVL.

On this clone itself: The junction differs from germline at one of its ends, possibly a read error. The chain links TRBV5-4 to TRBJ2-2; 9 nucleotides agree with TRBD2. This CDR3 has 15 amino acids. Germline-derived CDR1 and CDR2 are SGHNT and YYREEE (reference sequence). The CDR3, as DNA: TGTGCCAGCAGCTTGGAGAGCGGGGGGACCGCGGAGCTGTTTTTT. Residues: CASSLESGGTAELFF.

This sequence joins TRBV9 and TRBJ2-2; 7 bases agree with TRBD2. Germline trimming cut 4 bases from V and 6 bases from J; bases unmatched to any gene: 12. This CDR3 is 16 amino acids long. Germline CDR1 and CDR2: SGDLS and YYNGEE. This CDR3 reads CASSTGGGPSSGELFF. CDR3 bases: TGTGCCAGCAGCACTGGGGGAGGGCCGTCTTCCGGGGAGCTGTTTTTT.

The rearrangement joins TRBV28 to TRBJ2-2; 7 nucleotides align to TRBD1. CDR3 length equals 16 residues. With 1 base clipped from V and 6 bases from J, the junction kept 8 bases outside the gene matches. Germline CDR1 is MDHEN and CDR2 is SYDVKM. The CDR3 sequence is CASSLFTTGRAGELFF. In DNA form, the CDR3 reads TGTGCCAGCAGTTTATTTACGACAGGGCGCGCCGGGGAGCTGTTTTTT. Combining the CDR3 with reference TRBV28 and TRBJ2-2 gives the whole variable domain DVKVTQSSRYLVKRTGEKVFLECVQDMDHENMFWYRQDPGLGLRLIYFSYDVKMKEKGDIPEGYSVSREKKERFSLILESASTNQTSMYLCASSLFTTGRAGELFFGEGSRLTVL.

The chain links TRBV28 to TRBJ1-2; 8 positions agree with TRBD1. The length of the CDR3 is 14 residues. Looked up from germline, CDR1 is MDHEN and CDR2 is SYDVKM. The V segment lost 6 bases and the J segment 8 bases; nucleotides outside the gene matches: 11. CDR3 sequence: CASRVQGARPGYTF. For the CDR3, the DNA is TGTGCCAGCAGGGTCCAGGGGGCCCGGCCCGGCTACACCTTC.

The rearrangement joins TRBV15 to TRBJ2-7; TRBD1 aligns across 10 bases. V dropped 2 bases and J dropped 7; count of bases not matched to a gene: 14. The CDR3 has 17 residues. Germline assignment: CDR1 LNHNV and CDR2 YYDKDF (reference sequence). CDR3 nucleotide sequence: TGTGCCACCAGCAGATCCGGACCCCCCGGGACAGGGGTTGAGCAGTACTTC. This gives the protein CATSRSGPPGTGVEQYF. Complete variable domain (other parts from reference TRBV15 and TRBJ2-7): DAMVIQNPRYQVTQFGKPVTLSCSQTLNHNVMYWYQQKSSQAPKLLFHYYDKDFNNEADTPDNFQSRRPNTSFCFLDIRSPGLGDTAMYLCATSRSGPPGTGVEQYFGPGTRLTVT.

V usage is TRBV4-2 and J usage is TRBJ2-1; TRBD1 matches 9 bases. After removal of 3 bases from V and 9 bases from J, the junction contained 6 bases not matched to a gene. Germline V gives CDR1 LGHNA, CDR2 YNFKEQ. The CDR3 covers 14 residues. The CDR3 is CASSQSGTGSEQFF. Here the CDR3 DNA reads TGTGCCAGCAGCCAGAGCGGGACAGGGTCTGAGCAGTTCTTC.

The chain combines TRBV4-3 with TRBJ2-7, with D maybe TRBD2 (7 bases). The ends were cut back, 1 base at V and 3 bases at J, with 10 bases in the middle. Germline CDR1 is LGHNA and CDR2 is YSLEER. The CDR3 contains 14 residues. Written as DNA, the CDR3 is TGCGCCAGCAGCCAAGGAGGGGGGGGCTACGAGCAGTACTTC. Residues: CASSQGGGGYEQYF.

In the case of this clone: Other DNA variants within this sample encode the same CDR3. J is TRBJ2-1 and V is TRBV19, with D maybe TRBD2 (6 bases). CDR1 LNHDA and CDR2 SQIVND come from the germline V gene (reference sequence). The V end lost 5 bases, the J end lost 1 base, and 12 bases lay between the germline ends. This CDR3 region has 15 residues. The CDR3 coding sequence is TGTGCCAGTAGTTCCCCCGGGAGATCCTACAATGAGCAGTTCTTC. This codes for CASSSPGRSYNEQFF. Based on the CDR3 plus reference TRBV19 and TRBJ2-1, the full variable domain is DGGITQSPKYLFRKEGQNVTLSCEQNLNHDAMYWYRQDPGQGLRLIYYSQIVNDFQKGDIAEGYSVSREKKESFPLTVTSAQKNPTAFYLCASSSPGRSYNEQFFGPGTRLTVL.

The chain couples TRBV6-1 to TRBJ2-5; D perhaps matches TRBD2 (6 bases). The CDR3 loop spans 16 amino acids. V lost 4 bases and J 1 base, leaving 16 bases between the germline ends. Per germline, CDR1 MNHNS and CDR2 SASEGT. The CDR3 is CASSAQGLLPQETQYF. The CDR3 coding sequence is TGTGCCAGCAGTGCCCAGGGACTCCTGCCCCAAGAGACCCAGTACTTC.

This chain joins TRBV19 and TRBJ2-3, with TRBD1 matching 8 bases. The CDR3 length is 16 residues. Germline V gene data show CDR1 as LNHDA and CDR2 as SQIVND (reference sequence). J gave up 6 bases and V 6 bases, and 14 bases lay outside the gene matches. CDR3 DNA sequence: TGTGCCAGTAGCAAACGACAGGGGACTCCCATTGATACGCAGTATTTT. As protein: CASSKRQGTPIDTQYF.

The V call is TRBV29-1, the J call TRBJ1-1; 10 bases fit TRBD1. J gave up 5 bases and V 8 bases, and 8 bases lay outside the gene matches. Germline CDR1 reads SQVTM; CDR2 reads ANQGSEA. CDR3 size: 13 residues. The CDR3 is CSPWDRGLTEAFF. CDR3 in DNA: TGCAGCCCGTGGGACAGGGGTTTGACTGAAGCTTTCTTT.

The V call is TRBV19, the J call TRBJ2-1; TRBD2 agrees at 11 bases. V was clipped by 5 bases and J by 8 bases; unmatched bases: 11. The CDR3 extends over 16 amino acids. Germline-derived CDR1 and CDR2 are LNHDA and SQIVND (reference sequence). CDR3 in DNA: TGTGCCAGTAGTTCCGGGACTAGCGGAAAGAGGGATGAGCAGTTCTTC. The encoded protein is CASSSGTSGKRDEQFF.

CDR3 coding DNA: TGTGCCAGCAGGCTAACAGTGAACACTGAAGCTTTCTTT. Translated: CASRLTVNTEAFF. V usage is TRBV6-5 and J usage is TRBJ1-1; no clear D. Germline V gene data show CDR1 as MNHEY and CDR2 as SVGAGI. Trimming left V 6 bases short and J 0 bases short, with 8 bases between. This CDR3 spans 13 amino acids.

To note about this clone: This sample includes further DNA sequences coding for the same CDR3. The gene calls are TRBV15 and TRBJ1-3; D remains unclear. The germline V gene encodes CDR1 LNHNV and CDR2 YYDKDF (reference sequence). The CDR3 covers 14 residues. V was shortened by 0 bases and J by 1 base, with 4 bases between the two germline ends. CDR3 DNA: TGTGCCACCAGCAGAGACAGTTCTGGAAACACCATATATTTT. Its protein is CATSRDSSGNTIYF.

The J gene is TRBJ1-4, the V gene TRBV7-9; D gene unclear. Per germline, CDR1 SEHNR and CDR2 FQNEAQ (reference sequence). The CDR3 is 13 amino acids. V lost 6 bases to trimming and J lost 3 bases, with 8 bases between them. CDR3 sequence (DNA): TGTGCCAGCAGTCTAGACCCTAATGAAAAACTGTTTTTT. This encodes CASSLDPNEKLFF.

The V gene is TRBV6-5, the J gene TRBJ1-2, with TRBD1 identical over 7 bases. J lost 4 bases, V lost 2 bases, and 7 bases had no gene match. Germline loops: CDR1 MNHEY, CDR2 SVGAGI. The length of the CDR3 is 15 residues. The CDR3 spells CASSYSRGKRYGYTF. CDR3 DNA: TGTGCCAGCAGTTACAGCAGGGGGAAGCGCTATGGCTACACCTTC.

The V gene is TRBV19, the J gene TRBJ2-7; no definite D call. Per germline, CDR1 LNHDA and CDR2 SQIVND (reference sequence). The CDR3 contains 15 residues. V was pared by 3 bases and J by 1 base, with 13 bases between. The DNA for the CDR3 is TGTGCCAGTAGTATCGGAGCAATCCTATCCTACGAGCAGTACTTC. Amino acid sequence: CASSIGAILSYEQYF.

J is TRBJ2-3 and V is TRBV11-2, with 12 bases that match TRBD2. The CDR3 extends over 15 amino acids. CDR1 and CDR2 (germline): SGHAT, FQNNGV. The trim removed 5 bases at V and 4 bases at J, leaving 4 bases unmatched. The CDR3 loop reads CASSLRLAGADTQYF. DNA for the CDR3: TGTGCCAGCAGCCTGAGACTAGCGGGAGCAGATACGCAGTATTTT.

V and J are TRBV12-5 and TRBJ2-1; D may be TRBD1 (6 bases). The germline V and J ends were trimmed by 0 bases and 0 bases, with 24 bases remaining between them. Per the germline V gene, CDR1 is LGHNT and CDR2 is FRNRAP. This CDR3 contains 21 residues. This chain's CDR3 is CASGLVPETVYRGSSYNEQFF. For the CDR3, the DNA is TGTGCTAGTGGTTTGGTACCAGAGACGGTTTATAGGGGGAGCTCCTACAATGAGCAGTTCTTC.